The 20 T cell receptor beta chains reported below all come from one sample, sequenced in a study of blood T cell repertoires in COVID-19. Assay used: immunoSEQ multiplex PCR; TCRdb lists only in-frame clones, some missing. In the table there are 100,000 to 150,000 clones, around four fifths of which are singletons. What was sequenced was peripheral blood. The receptor source for this set is a man older than 75 with active or convalescent COVID-19.

The chain combines TRBV18 with TRBJ2-3, with TRBD2 matching over 9 bases. The CDR3 extends over 16 amino acids. CDR1 KGHSH and CDR2 LQKENI come from the germline V gene. V gave up 4 bases and J gave up 0 bases; unmatched junction bases: 5. In nucleotides, the CDR3 is TGTGCCAGCTCACGGTCTAGCGGGACCAGCACAGATACGCAGTATTTT. It is translated as CASSRSSGTSTDTQYF.

The chain uses TRBV12-3 or TRBV12-4 and TRBJ2-7; the D gene is possibly TRBD2 (5 bases). The CDR3 runs 13 residues. V gave up 0 bases and J gave up 6 bases, with 9 bases separating them. The CDR3: CASSLALAGEQYF. CDR3 coding DNA: TGTGCCAGCAGTTTAGCGCTGGCGGGCGAGCAGTACTTC.

This clone was counted between two and nine times. The V and J genes are TRBV27 and TRBJ2-7; D possibly corresponds to TRBD1 (6 bases). The CDR3 sequence is 13 residues long. The V end was cut by 5 bases, the J end by 9 bases, with 17 bases between. Germline V gives CDR1 MNHEY, CDR2 SMNVEV (reference sequence). CDR3: CASSQSAGTTQYF. The CDR3, as DNA: TGTGCCAGCAGTCAGTCAGCAGGGACAACGCAGTACTTC.

The chain uses TRBV7-8 and TRBJ2-7; 11 bases align to TRBD2. CDR1 and CDR2 from the germline V gene are SGHVS and FQNEAQ. V lost 3 bases and J lost 4; bases outside the gene matches: 8. The CDR3 contains 16 residues. In nucleotides, the CDR3 is TGTGCCAGCAGCTTCTTCAATAGCGGGGGGGCTTACGAGCAGTACTTC. Translated, it gives CASSFFNSGGAYEQYF.

The rearrangement links TRBV7-2 to TRBJ2-5, with TRBD2 matching over 9 bases. Germline V gives CDR1 SGHTA, CDR2 FQGNSA. Unmatched junction bases numbered 7, after V lost 0 bases and J lost 2 bases. The CDR3 spans 17 residues. The CDR3 DNA follows: TGTGCCAGCAGCTTAGCGGTCGGGACTAGCCCTCAAGAGACCCAGTACTTC. This codes for CASSLAVGTSPQETQYF.

The table lists this clone with a count of one. V and J are TRBV18 and TRBJ2-1, with a tentative D call TRBD1 (5 bases). V dropped 3 bases and J dropped 0 bases, with 9 bases sitting between them. The germline V gene encodes CDR1 KGHSH and CDR2 LQKENI. CDR3 size: 15 residues. The CDR3 region has the DNA TGTGCCAGCTCACCTGACAGCAGCTCCTACAATGAGCAGTTCTTC. The encoded protein is CASSPDSSSYNEQFF. Complete variable domain (other parts from reference TRBV18 and TRBJ2-1): NAGVMQNPRHLVRRRGQEARLRCSPMKGHSHVYWYRQLPEEGLKFMVYLQKENIIDESGMPKERFSAEFPKEGPSILRIQQVVRGDSAAYFCASSPDSSSYNEQFFGPGTRLTVL.

The rearrangement links TRBV29-1 to TRBJ1-1; 9 nucleotides match TRBD1. Looked up from germline, CDR1 is SQVTM and CDR2 is ANQGSEA. The J segment lost 3 bases and the V segment lost 7 bases, leaving 9 bases of the junction unmatched. The CDR3 consists of 14 residues. The CDR3 here is CSGGTGKVYTEAFF. CDR3 in DNA: TGCAGCGGGGGGACAGGGAAAGTGTACACTGAAGCTTTCTTT.

This clone turned up a few times. The V call is TRBV6-5, the J call TRBJ1-2, with 8 bases that match TRBD1. This CDR3 comprises 13 residues. Germline-derived CDR1 and CDR2 are MNHEY and SVGAGI. The V segment lost 6 bases and the J segment 4 bases; nucleotides outside the gene matches: 4. CDR3 protein: CASRQGQVYGYTF. CDR3 in DNA: TGTGCCAGCAGGCAGGGACAGGTCTATGGCTACACCTTC.

The chain couples TRBV21-1 to TRBJ2-7; TRBD1 reflects the table's D call only, with no check against the DNA. TRBV21-1 corresponds to a pseudogene. The CDR3 covers 14 residues. DNA for the CDR3: TGTGCCAGCAGCAGGGGTCCGGACAACTACGAGCAGTACTTC. It specifies CASSRGPDNYEQYF.

CDR3 in DNA: TGTGCCAGCAGCTTAGGTAGCGGGGGGTACTACGAGCAGTACTTC. This translates into CASSLGSGGYYEQYF. The rearrangement joins TRBV7-2 to TRBJ2-7; 10 nucleotides agree with TRBD2. The CDR3 consists of 15 residues. The junction had 3 bases not matched to a gene; V was cut back by 1 base and J by 3 bases. The germline gives CDR1 SGHTA, CDR2 FQGNSA.

This rearrangement joins TRBV10-3 to TRBJ2-5; 7 positions match TRBD2. The junction had 4 bases not matched to a gene; V was cut back by 7 bases and J by 2 bases. CDR3 size: 13 residues. The V gene's germline CDR1 is ENHRY and CDR2 SYGVKD. CDR3 region: CAINSGYQETQYF. CDR3 nucleotide sequence: TGTGCCATCAATAGCGGGTATCAAGAGACCCAGTACTTC.

The V and J genes are TRBV28 and TRBJ2-1; 9 bases fit TRBD2. Unmatched junction bases numbered 3, after V lost 2 bases and J lost 4 bases. Germline lookup yields CDR1 MDHEN and CDR2 SYDVKM. This CDR3 has 15 residues. CDR3 bases: TGTGCCAGCAGTTTAGTGCTAGCGGGGTACAATGAGCAGTTCTTC. Translating gives CASSLVLAGYNEQFF.

The chain links TRBV5-1 to TRBJ1-5; a weak D match, TRBD1 (5 bases). There are 15 residues in the CDR3. Per the germline V gene, CDR1 is SGHRS and CDR2 is YFSETQ. Trimming took off 5 bases at V and 0 bases at J, with 12 bases between the two ends. The CDR3 sequence is CASRDRKYSNQPQHF. The CDR3 DNA sequence: TGCGCCAGCAGAGACAGAAAATATAGCAATCAGCCCCAGCATTTT.

The chain links TRBV9 to TRBJ2-7; no reliable D call. The V gene lost 2 bases and the J gene lost 1 base, with 10 bases spanning the gap. Per germline, CDR1 SGDLS and CDR2 YYNGEE. The CDR3 runs 14 residues. The CDR3 DNA reads TGTGCCAGCAGCGTTACTGCTTCTTCCTACGAGCAGTACTTC. Protein product: CASSVTASSYEQYF.

In its sample, this clone was seen once. The chain recombines TRBV9 with TRBJ1-3; 9 positions match TRBD1. Germline lookup yields CDR1 SGDLS and CDR2 YYNGEE. Unmatched junction bases numbered 10, after V lost 3 bases and J lost 3 bases. The CDR3 runs to 17 residues. The CDR3 sequence: CASSANVGQGLGNTIYF. CDR3 coding DNA: TGTGCCAGCAGCGCAAATGTGGGACAGGGACTTGGAAACACCATATATTTT.

This clone was seen only once. The chain uses TRBV19 and TRBJ1-4; 8 positions agree with TRBD1. Germline V gene data show CDR1 as LNHDA and CDR2 as SQIVND (reference sequence). The length of the CDR3 is 13 residues. J gave up 13 bases and V 2 bases, and 6 bases lay outside the gene matches. CDR3 nucleotide sequence: TGTGCCAGTAGTATACAGGGGGCTCTGGGACTGTTTTTT. Its translation: CASSIQGALGLFF.

As DNA, the CDR3 is TGTGCCAGCAGCGTAGACTGGGACTCGAGCTCCTACAATGAGCAGTTCTTC. Amino acid sequence: CASSVDWDSSSYNEQFF. The chain links TRBV9 to TRBJ2-1; tentative D call: TRBD2 (6 bases). The germline gives CDR1 SGDLS, CDR2 YYNGEE. The CDR3 runs 17 residues. Trimming took 0 bases from V and 0 from J, leaving 13 bases between them.

This sequence joins TRBV3-1 (or the pseudogene TRBV3-2) and TRBJ2-5; TRBD1 aligns across 7 bases. CDR1 and CDR2 (germline): LGHDT, YNNKEL (reference sequence). The length of the CDR3 is 12 residues. V trimming: 10 bases; J trimming: 3 bases; junction bases outside the gene matches: 5. CDR3 nucleotides: TGTGCCAACGACAGGGAGAAAGAGACCCAGTACTTC. Translating gives CANDREKETQYF.

The chain is built from TRBV19 and TRBJ1-1; D gene ambiguous. Per the germline V gene, CDR1 is LNHDA and CDR2 is SQIVND (reference sequence). The CDR3 is 14 amino acids. Trimming stripped 6 bases from V and 5 bases from J, with 16 bases between. CDR3 loop: CASSSRGTPTEAFF. The CDR3 bases are TGTGCCAGTAGCAGCCGGGGAACACCAACTGAAGCTTTCTTT.

The J gene is TRBJ1-5, the V gene TRBV6-5, with a tentative D call TRBD1 (5 bases). Germline loops: CDR1 MNHEY, CDR2 SVGAGI. V was shortened by 10 bases and J by 5 bases, with 15 bases between the two germline ends. CDR3 length equals 13 residues. The CDR3 protein is CATRHGGYQPQHF. As DNA, the CDR3 is TGTGCCACCCGACATGGGGGGTATCAGCCCCAGCATTTT.